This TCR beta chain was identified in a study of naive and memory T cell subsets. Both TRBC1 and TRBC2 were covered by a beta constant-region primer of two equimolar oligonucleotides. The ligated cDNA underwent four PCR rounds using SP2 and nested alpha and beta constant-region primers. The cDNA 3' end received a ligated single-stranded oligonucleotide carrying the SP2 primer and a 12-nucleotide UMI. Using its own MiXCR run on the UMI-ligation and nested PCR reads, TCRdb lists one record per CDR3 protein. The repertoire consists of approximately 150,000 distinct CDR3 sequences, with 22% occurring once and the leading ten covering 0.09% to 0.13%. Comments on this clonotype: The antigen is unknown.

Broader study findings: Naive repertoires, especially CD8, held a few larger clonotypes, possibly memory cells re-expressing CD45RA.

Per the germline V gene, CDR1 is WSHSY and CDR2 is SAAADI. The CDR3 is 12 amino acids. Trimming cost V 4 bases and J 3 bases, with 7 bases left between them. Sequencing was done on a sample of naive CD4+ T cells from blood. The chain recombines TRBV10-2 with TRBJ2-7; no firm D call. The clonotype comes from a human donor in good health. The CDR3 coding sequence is TGCGCCAGCAGTGTTAGCAGCTACGAGCAGTACTTC. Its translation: CASSVSSYEQYF.